This T cell receptor beta chain was identified during a study of cytomegalovirus exposure and HLA in healthy donors. Study-wide points: Analyzed later, most CMV-associated TCR beta chains appeared HLA-restricted. In an earlier analysis, productive rearrangement rates for most beta V segments clustered near 87% or 30%.

Trimming shortened V by 1 base and J by 3 bases, and 16 bases separated the two germline ends. Germline CDR1 is GTSNPN and CDR2 is SVGIG (reference sequence). CDR3 length: 15 amino acids. In regard to this clone: Its target is unknown.

This PCR relied on a set of 60 Vbeta primers and 13 Jbeta primers. Repertoires were generated with immunoSEQ multiplex PCR, while TCRdb's copy carries only in-frame clones and drops some. Among about 190,000 clones listed, more than 75% were seen once. The clonotype originates from a woman in her late teens or twenties in good health and CMV-seronegative. The V gene is TRBV30, the J gene TRBJ2-7, with a tentative D call TRBD2 (6 bases). Source material: PBMCs. CDR3 bases: TGTGCCTGGAGTGCCGCGTCGGGGGTCTTCTACGAGCAGTACTTC. Translation: CAWSAASGVFYEQYF.